This TCR beta chain was identified during a study of blood T cell repertoires in COVID-19. Sequencing used immunoSEQ multiplex PCR; TCRdb keeps in-frame clones, though not all of them. The repertoire holds about 130,000 clones, with more than 70% as singletons. V shed 4 bases and J shed 3 bases, with 14 bases lying between them. CDR1 is SGDLS and CDR2 is YYNGEE in the germline V gene. This CDR3 is built from 15 residues. The sample comprised peripheral blood. The TCR was taken from an elderly woman with acute or convalescent COVID-19. This chain joins TRBV9 and TRBJ1-5; maybe TRBD1 (6 bases). The CDR3 sequence is CASSLQGLVNQPQHF. The CDR3 DNA is TGTGCCAGCAGCCTACAGGGCCTAGTCAATCAGCCCCAGCATTTT.